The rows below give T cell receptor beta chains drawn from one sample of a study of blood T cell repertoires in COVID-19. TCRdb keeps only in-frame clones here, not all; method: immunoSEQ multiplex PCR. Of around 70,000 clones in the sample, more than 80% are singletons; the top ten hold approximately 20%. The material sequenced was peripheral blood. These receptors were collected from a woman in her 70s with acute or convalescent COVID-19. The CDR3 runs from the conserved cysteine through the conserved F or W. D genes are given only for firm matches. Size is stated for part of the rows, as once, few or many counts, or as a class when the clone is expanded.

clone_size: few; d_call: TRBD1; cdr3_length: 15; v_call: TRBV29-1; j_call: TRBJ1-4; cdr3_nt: TGCAGCGTTTACCCGTGGGGACAGCCCATGGAAAAACTGTTTTTT; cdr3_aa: CSVYPWGQPMEKLFF
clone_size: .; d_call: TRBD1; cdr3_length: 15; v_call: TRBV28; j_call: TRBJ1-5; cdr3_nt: TGTGCCAGCAGTTGGACAGGGGTTTCCAATCAGCCCCAGCATTTT; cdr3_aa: CASSWTGVSNQPQHF
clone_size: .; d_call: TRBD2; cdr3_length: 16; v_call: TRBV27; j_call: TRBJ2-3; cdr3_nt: TGTGCCAGCAGTTTTGTTCGGAGCGGGAGGGCCGGTACGCAGTATTTT; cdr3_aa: CASSFVRSGRAGTQYF
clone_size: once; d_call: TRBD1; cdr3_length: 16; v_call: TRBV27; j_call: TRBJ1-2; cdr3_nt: TGTGCCAGCAGTCCCTGGGGACAGGGTATCGGCTATGGCTACACCTTC; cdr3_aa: CASSPWGQGIGYGYTF
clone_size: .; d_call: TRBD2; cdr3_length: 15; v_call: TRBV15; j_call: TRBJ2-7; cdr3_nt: TGTGCCACCAGCAGAACTAGCGGGAGCTCCTACGAGCAGTACTTC; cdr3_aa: CATSRTSGSSYEQYF
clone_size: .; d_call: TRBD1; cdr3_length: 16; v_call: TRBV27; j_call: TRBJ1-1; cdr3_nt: TGTGCCAGCAGTCCTTTACAGGGGTTAGGGAACACTGAAGCTTTCTTT; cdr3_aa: CASSPLQGLGNTEAFF
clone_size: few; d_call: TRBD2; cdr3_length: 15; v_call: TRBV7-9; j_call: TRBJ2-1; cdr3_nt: TGTGCCAGCAGCCGTAGCGGGTCCCGCTACAATGAGCAGTTCTTC; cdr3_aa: CASSRSGSRYNEQFF
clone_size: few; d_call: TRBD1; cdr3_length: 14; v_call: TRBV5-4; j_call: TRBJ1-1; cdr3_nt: TGTGCCAGCGGAACCAAGACAGGGGGCTCTTCGACTTTCTTT; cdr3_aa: CASGTKTGGSSTFF
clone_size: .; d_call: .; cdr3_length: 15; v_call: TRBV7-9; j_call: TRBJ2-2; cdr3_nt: TGTGCCAGCTTGGGAGGCGGGAAGAACACCGGGGAGCTGTTTTTT; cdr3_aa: CASLGGGKNTGELFF
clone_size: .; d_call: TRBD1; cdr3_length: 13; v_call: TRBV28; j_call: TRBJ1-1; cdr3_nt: TGTGCCAGCAGTCCAGACAGGGACGCGCGAGCTTTCTTT; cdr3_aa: CASSPDRDARAFF
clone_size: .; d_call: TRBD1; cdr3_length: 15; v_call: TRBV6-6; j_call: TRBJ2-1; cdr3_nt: TGTGCCAGCAGTCGCGGACAGGGAACTTCCAATGAGCAGTTCTTC; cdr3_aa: CASSRGQGTSNEQFF
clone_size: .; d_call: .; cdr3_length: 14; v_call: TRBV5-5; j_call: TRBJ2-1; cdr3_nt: TGTGCCAGCAGCCCGGGCGGGACTGTTAATGAGCAGTTCTTC; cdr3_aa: CASSPGGTVNEQFF
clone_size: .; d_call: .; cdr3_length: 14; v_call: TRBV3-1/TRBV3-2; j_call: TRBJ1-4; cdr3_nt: TGTGCCAGCAGCCCCCGACAGTTAAATGAAAAACTGTTTTTT; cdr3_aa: CASSPRQLNEKLFF
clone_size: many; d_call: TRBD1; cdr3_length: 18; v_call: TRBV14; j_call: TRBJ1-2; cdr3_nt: TGTGCCAGCAGCCAAGACGTATCATCGGGGACAGGGAGCAGAGGCTACACCTTC; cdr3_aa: CASSQDVSSGTGSRGYTF
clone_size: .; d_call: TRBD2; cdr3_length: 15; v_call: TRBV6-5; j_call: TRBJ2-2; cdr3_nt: TGTGCCAGCAAATACGCGCGGGAGAGCACCGGGGAGCTGTTTTTT; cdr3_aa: CASKYARESTGELFF
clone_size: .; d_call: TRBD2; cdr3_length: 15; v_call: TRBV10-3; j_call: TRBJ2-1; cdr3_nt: TGTGCCATCAGTGATTTAAGCGGGATAATGAATGAGCAGTTCTTC; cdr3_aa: CAISDLSGIMNEQFF